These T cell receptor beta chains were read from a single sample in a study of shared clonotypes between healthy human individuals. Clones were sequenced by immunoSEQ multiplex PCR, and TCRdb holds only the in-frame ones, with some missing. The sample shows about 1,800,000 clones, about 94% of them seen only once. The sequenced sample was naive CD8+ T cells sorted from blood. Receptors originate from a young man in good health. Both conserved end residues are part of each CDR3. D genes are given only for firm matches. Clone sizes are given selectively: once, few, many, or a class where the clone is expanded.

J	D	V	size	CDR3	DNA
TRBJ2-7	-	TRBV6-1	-	CASSEVPPYEQYF	TGTGCCAGCAGTGAAGTTCCCCCTTACGAGCAGTACTTC
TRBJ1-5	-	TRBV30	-	CAWSVPSTNQPQHF	TGTGCCTGGAGTGTACCGAGCACCAATCAGCCCCAGCATTTT
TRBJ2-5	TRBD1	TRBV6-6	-	CASRIDREETQYF	TGTGCCAGCAGAATAGACAGGGAAGAGACCCAGTACTTC
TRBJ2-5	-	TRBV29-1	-	CSVEDSGETQYF	TGCAGCGTTGAGGACAGCGGAGAGACCCAGTACTTC
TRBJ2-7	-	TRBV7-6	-	CASSPQETPYEQYF	TGTGCCAGCAGCCCGCAGGAGACTCCCTACGAGCAGTACTTC
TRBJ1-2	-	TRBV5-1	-	CASSEESGLNYGYTF	TGCGCCAGCAGCGAAGAGTCAGGGTTGAACTATGGCTACACCTTC
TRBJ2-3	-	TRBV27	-	CASSPPGGVIVYDTQYF	TGTGCCAGCAGTCCCCCCGGGGGCGTGATCGTTTATGATACGCAGTATTTT
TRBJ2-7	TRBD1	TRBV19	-	CASSRGTGEGEQYF	TGTGCCAGTAGTAGAGGGACAGGGGAGGGCGAGCAGTACTTC
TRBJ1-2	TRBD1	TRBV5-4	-	CASSYGHSGTGDDYTF	TGTGCCAGCAGCTATGGCCATTCGGGGACAGGGGACGACTACACCTTC
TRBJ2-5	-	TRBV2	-	CASSELGRRETQYF	TGTGCCAGCAGTGAACTGGGGCGCAGGGAGACCCAGTACTTC
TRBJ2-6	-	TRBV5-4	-	CASSSPTDSGANVLTF	TGTGCCAGCAGCTCCCCGACGGACTCTGGGGCCAACGTCCTGACTTTC
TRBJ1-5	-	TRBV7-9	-	CASSLESQPQHF	TGTGCCAGCAGCTTAGAGTCACAGCCCCAGCATTTT
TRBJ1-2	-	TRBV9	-	CASSGSRELANYGYTF	TGTGCCAGCAGCGGGAGTAGAGAATTAGCTAACTATGGCTACACCTTC
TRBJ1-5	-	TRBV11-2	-	CASSAGQAVLSNQPQHF	TGTGCCAGCAGCGCCGGGCAGGCGGTACTTAGCAATCAGCCCCAGCATTTT
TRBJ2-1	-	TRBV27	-	CASSLYGAEEFF	TGTGCCAGCAGTTTATACGGAGCTGAGGAGTTCTTC
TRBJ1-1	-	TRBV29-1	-	CSVDLYTEAFF	TGCAGCGTTGATCTGTACACTGAAGCTTTCTTT
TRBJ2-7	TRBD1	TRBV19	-	CASSPGQGAYEQYF	TGTGCCAGTAGTCCTGGACAGGGAGCGTACGAGCAGTACTTC
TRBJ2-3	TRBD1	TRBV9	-	CASSGQGSSTDTQYF	TGTGCCAGCAGCGGACAGGGGTCTAGCACAGATACGCAGTATTTT
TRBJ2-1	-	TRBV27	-	CASSLDGGHYNEQFF	TGTGCCAGCAGTTTGGACGGGGGGCACTACAATGAGCAGTTCTTC
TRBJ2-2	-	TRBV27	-	CASIQDNTGELFF	TGTGCCAGCATACAGGACAACACCGGGGAGCTGTTTTTT
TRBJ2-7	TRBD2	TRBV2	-	CASSLAGSNEQYF	TGTGCCAGCAGCCTAGCGGGGAGTAACGAGCAGTACTTC
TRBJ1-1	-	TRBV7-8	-	CASGGMLNTEAFF	TGTGCCAGCGGGGGAATGCTGAACACTGAAGCTTTCTTT
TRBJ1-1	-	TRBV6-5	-	CASRPRGGIFEAFF	TGTGCCAGCAGACCACGAGGGGGAATATTTGAAGCTTTCTTT
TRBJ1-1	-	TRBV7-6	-	CASSLDSRGSSPMNTEAFF	TGTGCCAGCAGCTTAGATTCGCGGGGTTCAAGTCCCATGAACACTGAAGCTTTCTTT
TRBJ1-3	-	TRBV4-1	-	CASSQGPVGGNTIYF	TGCGCCAGCAGCCAGGGACCGGTCGGTGGAAACACCATATATTTT
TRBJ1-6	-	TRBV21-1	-	CASSKVVTKGGISPLHF	TGTGCCAGCAGCAAAGTGGTAACGAAAGGGGGAATTTCACCCCTCCACTTT
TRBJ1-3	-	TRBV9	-	CASSDRGLGNTIYF	TGTGCCAGCAGCGATCGGGGGCTCGGAAACACCATATATTTT
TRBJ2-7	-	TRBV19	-	CASSIDPTYEQYF	TGTGCCAGTAGTATAGACCCTACCTACGAGCAGTACTTC
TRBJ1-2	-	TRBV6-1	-	CASSEGQGVGYGYTF	TGTGCCAGCAGTGAAGGGCAGGGAGTTGGCTATGGCTACACCTTC
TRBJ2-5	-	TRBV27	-	CASSLIGGQETQYF	TGTGCCAGCAGTTTGATCGGGGGCCAAGAGACCCAGTACTTC
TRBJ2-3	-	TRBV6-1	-	CASRRIPSSTDTQYF	TGTGCCAGCAGGAGAATACCGTCTAGCACAGATACGCAGTATTTT
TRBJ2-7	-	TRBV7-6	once	CASSLLMGDYEQYF	TGTGCCAGCAGCCTCCTGATGGGTGACTACGAGCAGTACTTC
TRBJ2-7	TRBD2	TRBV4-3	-	CASSPGLAGLHEQYF	TGCGCCAGCAGCCCGGGACTAGCGGGTCTACACGAGCAGTACTTC
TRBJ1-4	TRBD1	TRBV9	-	CASSSRTGEGEKLFF	TGTGCCAGCAGCAGTCGGACAGGGGAAGGCGAAAAACTGTTTTTT
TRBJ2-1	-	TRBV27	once	CASSLEGQGNEQFF	TGTGCCAGCAGTTTAGAGGGCCAGGGGAATGAGCAGTTCTTC
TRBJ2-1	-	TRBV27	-	CASSFGGYNEQFF	TGTGCCAGCAGTTTCGGGGGCTACAATGAGCAGTTCTTC
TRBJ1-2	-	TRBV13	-	CASSLVGGANYGYTF	TGTGCCAGCAGCTTAGTTGGGGGCGCTAACTATGGCTACACCTTC
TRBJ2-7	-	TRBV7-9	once	CASVGSSSYEQYF	TGTGCCAGCGTGGGATCTAGCTCCTACGAGCAGTACTTC
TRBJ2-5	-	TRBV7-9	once	CASSPYGGDKETQYF	TGTGCCAGCAGCCCCTACGGCGGGGACAAAGAGACCCAGTACTTC
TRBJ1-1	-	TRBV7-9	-	CASSLGGAEAFF	TGTGCCAGCAGCTTAGGTGGCGCTGAAGCTTTCTTT
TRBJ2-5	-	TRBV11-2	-	CASSQVKGSEKGETQYF	TGTGCCAGCAGTCAAGTCAAGGGATCAGAGAAGGGAGAGACCCAGTACTTC
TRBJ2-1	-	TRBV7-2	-	CASSLFSNEQFF	TGTGCCAGCAGCTTATTTTCCAATGAGCAGTTCTTC
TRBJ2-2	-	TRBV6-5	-	CASSYSREAGELFF	TGTGCCAGCAGTTACTCGAGAGAGGCCGGGGAGCTGTTTTTT
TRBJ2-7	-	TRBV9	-	CASSTGAGQLDEQYF	TGTGCCAGCAGCACCGGGGCAGGACAGCTGGACGAGCAGTACTTC
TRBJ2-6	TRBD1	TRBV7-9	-	CASSTDRGYSGANVLTF	TGTGCCAGCAGCACCGACAGGGGATACTCTGGGGCCAACGTCCTGACTTTC
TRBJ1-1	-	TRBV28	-	CASSPGGSRPEAFF	TGTGCCAGCAGCCCCGGGGGGTCGAGGCCTGAAGCTTTCTTT